Presented here are 31 T cell receptor beta chains from one specimen sequenced in a study of cytomegalovirus exposure and HLA in healthy donors. The PCR used 60 Vbeta and 13 Jbeta primers. The protocol was immunoSEQ multiplex PCR, while the TCRdb copy is restricted to in-frame clones and leaves out a portion. The table has some 140,000 clones, 70% to 85% seen once. Specimen: PBMCs. The receptor source for this set is a man between 25 and 39 years old in good health and CMV-seronegative.

This sequence joins TRBV2 and TRBJ1-6; TRBD1 is a possible D gene (6 bases). The CDR3 runs to 14 residues. V was pared by 7 bases and J by 8 bases, with 15 bases between. CDR1 is SNHLY, CDR2 FYNNEI, per germline. The CDR3 DNA sequence: TGTGCCAGCATGGCGCCGGGGACATATTCACCCCTCCACTTT. The encoded protein is CASMAPGTYSPLHF.

This clone was recorded many times. This rearrangement joins TRBV7-6 to TRBJ1-1; TRBD1 might be the D (5 bases). The germline V gene encodes CDR1 SGHVS and CDR2 FNYEAQ. CDR3 length equals 15 residues. Trimming removed 0 bases at V and 0 bases at J, with 8 bases between. CDR3 DNA sequence: TGTGCCAGCAGCTTAGCGCAGGGTGTGAACACTGAAGCTTTCTTT. Its protein is CASSLAQGVNTEAFF. Full variable domain (remainder filled in from reference TRBV7-6 and TRBJ1-1): GAGVSQSPRYKVTKRGQDVALRCDPISGHVSLYWYRQALGQGPEFLTYFNYEAQQDKSGLPNDRFSAERPEGSISTLTIQRTEQRDSAMYRCASSLAQGVNTEAFFGQGTRLTVV.

As concerns this clone: One end of the junction does not line up with germline, which may come from a read error. V is TRBV6-1 and J is TRBJ1-2; D is ambiguous. CDR1 and CDR2 from the germline V gene are MNHNS and SASEGT. This CDR3 spans 13 amino acids. The CDR3 DNA reads as TGTGCCAGCAGTGCCCTCATAGACTACGGCTACACCTTC. Translating it yields CASSALIDYGYTF.

This clone was seen a few times. The rearrangement uses TRBV6-5 and TRBJ2-7; 7 bases map to TRBD2. With V trimmed by 6 bases and J by 4 bases, 9 bases remained unmatched. The CDR3 is made up of 14 amino acids. The germline V gene has CDR1 MNHEY and CDR2 SVGAGI. Here the CDR3 reads CASSPVRAGYEQYF. The CDR3 bases are TGTGCCAGCAGCCCGGTAAGAGCGGGGTACGAGCAGTACTTC.

This clone was picked up a small number of times. The chain is built from TRBV7-2 and TRBJ2-7, with D perhaps matching TRBD1 (5 bases). Trimming removed 3 bases at V and 0 bases at J, with 12 bases between. The CDR3 length is 15 residues. Germline assignment: CDR1 SGHTA and CDR2 FQGNSA. The DNA for the CDR3 is TGTGCCAGCAGCTTGACAGACCAAATCTCCTACGAGCAGTACTTC. This sequence encodes CASSLTDQISYEQYF.

The chain couples TRBV10-2 to TRBJ2-3, with D possibly TRBD2 on 6 matching bases. Between the trimmed V and J ends, which lost 6 bases and 5 bases, there was a span of 12 bases. The germline CDR1 and CDR2 sequences are WSHSY and SAAADI. This CDR3 region has 13 residues. CDR3 in DNA: TGCGCCAGCAGCGGGGACTCTAGAGATACGCAGTATTTT. Translation: CASSGDSRDTQYF.

This sequence joins TRBV7-8 and TRBJ1-5; D perhaps matches TRBD1 (6 bases). The V end lost 2 bases, the J end lost 3 bases, and 8 bases lay between the germline ends. The CDR3 totals 14 residues. Germline CDR1 is SGHVS and CDR2 is FQNEAQ. The CDR3 sequence: CASSLNRANQPQHF. CDR3 DNA sequence: TGTGCCAGCAGCTTAAACAGGGCCAATCAGCCCCAGCATTTT.

This clone was recorded once. V usage is TRBV9 and J usage is TRBJ2-3; 7 bases match TRBD2. The V gene's germline CDR1 is SGDLS and CDR2 YYNGEE. Germline trimming cut 4 bases from V and 2 bases from J; bases unmatched to any gene: 22. The CDR3 is made up of 20 amino acids. The CDR3 nucleotides read TGTGCCAGCAGCAAGCGGGCCCCAAACCCAGTGGGGGGGATCACAGATACGCAGTATTTT. Protein sequence: CASSKRAPNPVGGITDTQYF.

In this sample, this clone turned up once. The rearrangement uses TRBV10-3 and TRBJ2-4; TRBD2 matches at 9 bases. CDR1 ENHRY and CDR2 SYGVKD come from the germline V gene. J lost 8 bases, V lost 2 bases, and 4 bases had no gene match. This CDR3 is 14 amino acids long. The CDR3 spells CAISEASGGYIQYF. The CDR3 DNA is TGTGCCATCAGTGAGGCCAGCGGGGGGTACATTCAGTACTTC.

J is TRBJ2-3 and V is TRBV28; 14 bases line up with TRBD2. The V and J ends lost 5 bases and 2 bases, in that order; junction bases with no gene match: 9. Germline CDR1 reads MDHEN; CDR2 reads SYDVKM. The CDR3 length is 18 residues. DNA of the CDR3: TGTGCCAGCAGTCCCCAAGGACTAGCGGGGGGATACACAGATACGCAGTATTTT. Translation gives CASSPQGLAGGYTDTQYF. The variable domain in full, with the rest retrieved from reference TRBV28 and TRBJ2-3, is DVKVTQSSRYLVKRTGEKVFLECVQDMDHENMFWYRQDPGLGLRLIYFSYDVKMKEKGDIPEGYSVSREKKERFSLILESASTNQTSMYLCASSPQGLAGGYTDTQYFGPGTRLTVL.

The V and J genes are TRBV5-4 and TRBJ2-1; the match to TRBD2 covers 13 bases. Per germline, CDR1 SGHNT and CDR2 YYREEE (reference sequence). Trimming at V came to 3 bases and at J to 6 bases, leaving 3 bases not matched to a gene. The CDR3 contains 15 residues. The CDR3 is CASSSRTSGGNEQFF. CDR3 nucleotide sequence: TGTGCCAGCAGCTCCCGGACTAGCGGGGGCAATGAGCAGTTCTTC.

This clone was observed a few times. The chain is built from TRBV6-4 and TRBJ2-3, with D perhaps matching TRBD2 (6 bases). Germline V gene lookup returns CDR1 MRHNA and CDR2 SNTAGT. The CDR3 is 16 amino acids. The V end was cut by 0 bases, the J end by 4 bases, with 14 bases between. The CDR3 reads CASSDSETSGADTQYF. CDR3 DNA: TGTGCCAGCAGTGACTCGGAGACTAGTGGCGCAGATACGCAGTATTTT.

This clone was counted a few times. V gene TRBV5-1 combines with J gene TRBJ1-1; 9 nucleotides agree with TRBD1. This CDR3 spans 15 amino acids. Germline CDR1 SGHRS, CDR2 YFSETQ. J was trimmed by 4 bases and V by 0 bases; bases with no gene match: 4. The CDR3 DNA is TGCGCCAGCAGCTTGGTGACAGGGGGTAGCACTGAAGCTTTCTTT. It is translated as CASSLVTGGSTEAFF.

The CDR3 DNA reads TGTGCCACCAGCAGAGCCGGTCGGGGAGGGGAGGGGTATGGCTACACCTTC. It yields the protein CATSRAGRGGEGYGYTF. This rearrangement joins TRBV15 to TRBJ1-2; possible D gene TRBD1, 5 bases. The germline gives CDR1 LNHNV, CDR2 YYDKDF (reference sequence). With 1 base removed from V and 5 bases from J, the gap between germline ends came to 20 bases. This CDR3 region has 17 residues.

The chain recombines TRBV2 with TRBJ1-1; TRBD1 is a possible D gene (5 bases). V lost 4 bases and J 5 bases, leaving 14 bases between the germline ends. Looked up from germline, CDR1 is SNHLY and CDR2 is FYNNEI. CDR3 length: 14 residues. The CDR3 region has the DNA TGTGCCAGCAGTGGTGTCAGGGAGGAGACTGAAGCTTTCTTT. It codes for CASSGVREETEAFF.

V usage is TRBV19 and J usage is TRBJ1-2; the match to TRBD1 covers 8 bases. V gave up 5 bases and J gave up 7 bases; unmatched junction bases: 12. The CDR3 totals 15 residues. Germline CDR1 and CDR2: LNHDA and SQIVND (reference sequence). Written as DNA, the CDR3 is TGTGCCAGTAGTCCAGAGACAGGGGTCCCATCTGGCTACACCTTC. Protein: CASSPETGVPSGYTF.

This chain connects TRBV7-6 to TRBJ2-7; 7 nucleotides match TRBD1. Trimming cost V 0 bases and J 2 bases; bases outside gene matches: 10. This CDR3 has 17 residues. CDR1 is SGHVS and CDR2 is FNYEAQ in the germline V gene. CDR3 DNA: TGTGCCAGCAGCTTAGCGCCCGGGACAGTGAGTACCTACGAGCAGTACTTC. Amino acid sequence: CASSLAPGTVSTYEQYF. Supplemented by reference TRBV7-6 and TRBJ2-7, the full variable domain reads GAGVSQSPRYKVTKRGQDVALRCDPISGHVSLYWYRQALGQGPEFLTYFNYEAQQDKSGLPNDRFSAERPEGSISTLTIQRTEQRDSAMYRCASSLAPGTVSTYEQYFGPGTRLTVT.

With regard to this clone: The germline gene is not matched at one end of the junction; a read error may be the cause. The rearrangement uses TRBV7-7 and TRBJ2-3; D remains ambiguous. The CDR3 has 14 amino acids. Germline CDR1 is SSHAT and CDR2 is FNYEAQ (reference sequence). CDR3 in DNA: TGTGCTAGCAGCCCAGGCGTGGGCGCAGATACGCAGTATTTT. Translated, it gives CASSPGVGADTQYF.

The rearrangement uses TRBV27 and TRBJ1-2; 11 bases align to TRBD1. Per germline, CDR1 MNHEY and CDR2 SMNVEV (reference sequence). With 5 bases clipped from V and 7 bases from J, the junction kept 9 bases outside the gene matches. The CDR3 totals 15 residues. The CDR3 sequence: CASSPSPGTGGGYTF. The DNA for the CDR3 is TGTGCCAGCAGTCCATCGCCCGGGACAGGGGGTGGCTACACCTTC.

The chain combines TRBV4-1 with TRBJ2-6; D remains unclear. The CDR3 runs 17 residues. Germline assignment: CDR1 MGHRA and CDR2 YSYEKL. V lost 0 bases, J lost 0 bases, and 9 bases lay in between. The CDR3 loop reads CASSQDPANSGANVLTF. In nucleotides, the CDR3 is TGCGCCAGCAGCCAAGATCCCGCTAACTCTGGGGCCAACGTCCTGACTTTC.

This rearrangement joins TRBV2 to TRBJ1-2, with D unresolved. V lost 8 bases, J lost 2 bases, and 6 bases lay in between. Germline loops: CDR1 SNHLY, CDR2 FYNNEI. This CDR3 has 11 amino acids. The CDR3 DNA sequence: TGTGCCAGCCGGGTAAACTATGGCTACACCTTC. Its protein product is CASRVNYGYTF. Full variable domain (outside the CDR3, taken from reference TRBV2 and TRBJ1-2): EPEVTQTPSHQVTQMGQEVILRCVPISNHLYFYWYRQILGQKVEFLVSFYNNEISEKSEIFDDQFSVERPDGSNFTLKIRSTKLEDSAMYFCASRVNYGYTFGSGTRLTVV.

The chain combines TRBV19 with TRBJ1-1, with 11 positions matching TRBD1. The V gene's germline CDR1 is LNHDA and CDR2 SQIVND (reference sequence). The CDR3 consists of 14 residues. V gave up 3 bases and J gave up 5 bases; unmatched junction bases: 2. The CDR3 DNA reads TGTGCCAGTAGTATCGGACAGGGGGCGACTGAAGCTTTCTTT. Translating it yields CASSIGQGATEAFF.

V is TRBV28 and J is TRBJ1-1; D remains ambiguous. Germline values: CDR1 MDHEN, CDR2 SYDVKM. The CDR3 loop spans 12 amino acids. With 6 bases removed from V and 6 bases from J, the gap between germline ends came to 11 bases. The chain's CDR3 is CASSLDISEAFF. The CDR3 DNA reads TGTGCCAGCAGCCTCGACATCTCTGAAGCTTTCTTT.

A few counts support this clone. The V gene is TRBV28, the J gene TRBJ2-7, with 9 bases aligning to TRBD1. Unmatched junction bases numbered 13, after V lost 5 bases and J lost 5 bases. Germline assignment: CDR1 MDHEN and CDR2 SYDVKM. This CDR3 has 16 residues. The CDR3 DNA sequence: TGTGCCAGCAGTGCCTTAAGTGGACAGGGGCCAAACGAGCAGTACTTC. Amino acids: CASSALSGQGPNEQYF. Full variable domain (remainder filled in from reference TRBV28 and TRBJ2-7): DVKVTQSSRYLVKRTGEKVFLECVQDMDHENMFWYRQDPGLGLRLIYFSYDVKMKEKGDIPEGYSVSREKKERFSLILESASTNQTSMYLCASSALSGQGPNEQYFGPGTRLTVT.

The V and J genes are TRBV11-2 and TRBJ1-3, with D uncertain. In germline, CDR1 is SGHAT, CDR2 FQNNGV. V was trimmed by 1 base and J by 0 bases, leaving 16 bases between them. The CDR3 covers 18 residues. The CDR3 DNA sequence: TGTGCCAGCAGCTTAGGGTCCGAAAGCCTCCACTCTGGAAACACCATATATTTT. This encodes CASSLGSESLHSGNTIYF.

V usage is TRBV7-9 and J usage is TRBJ2-5, with TRBD2 matching over 13 bases. Trimming took 7 bases from V and 5 from J; bases not matched to a gene: 13. The germline V gene has CDR1 SEHNR and CDR2 FQNEAQ (reference sequence). The CDR3 spans 17 residues. CDR3 in amino acids: CASTPGLAGPSGETQYF. CDR3 sequence (DNA): TGTGCCAGCACTCCGGGACTAGCGGGGCCCAGCGGGGAGACCCAGTACTTC.

In its sample, this clone was seen once. The V and J genes are TRBV13 and TRBJ1-2, with a possible D match to TRBD1 (5 bases). Trimming took 2 bases from V and 1 from J, leaving 5 bases between them. The CDR3 is 13 amino acids. Germline CDR1 reads PRHDT; CDR2 reads FYEKMQ (reference sequence). In DNA form, the CDR3 reads TGTGCCAGCAGCTTACAGGGTAACTATGGCTACACCTTC. Translating gives CASSLQGNYGYTF.

The V call is TRBV5-1, the J call TRBJ1-1, with no clear D. Germline values: CDR1 SGHRS, CDR2 YFSETQ. The CDR3 is 14 amino acids. Trimming took 0 bases from V and 1 from J, leaving 7 bases between them. The CDR3 loop is CASSLDAANTEAFF. As DNA, the CDR3 is TGCGCCAGCAGCTTGGATGCGGCGAACACTGAAGCTTTCTTT.

The V call is TRBV6-5, the J call TRBJ2-5; 8 positions agree with TRBD1. The CDR3 has 15 amino acids. Germline assignment: CDR1 MNHEY and CDR2 SVGAGI. The V segment lost 0 bases and the J segment 4 bases; nucleotides outside the gene matches: 4. The CDR3 loop reads CASSYSTGDAETQYF. The CDR3 coding sequence is TGTGCCAGCAGTTACTCGACAGGGGACGCAGAGACCCAGTACTTC.

The sample holds a few counts of this clone. The J gene is TRBJ1-6, the V gene TRBV5-4; possibly TRBD1 for D (6 bases). Germline V gives CDR1 SGHNT, CDR2 YYREEE (reference sequence). The CDR3 is 15 amino acids. Trimming pared 4 bases from V and 8 bases from J, leaving 16 bases between. The CDR3 protein is CASSTQTGADSPLHF. The CDR3 nucleotides are TGTGCCAGCAGCACCCAGACAGGAGCGGATTCACCCCTCCACTTT.

V usage is TRBV9 and J usage is TRBJ2-1; D is uncertain. This CDR3 comprises 12 residues. The V gene's germline CDR1 is SGDLS and CDR2 YYNGEE. Trimming left V 1 base short and J 4 bases short, with 3 bases between. CDR3 bases: TGTGCCAGCAGCGTATCTTACAATGAGCAGTTCTTC. It specifies CASSVSYNEQFF.